This section outlines one T cell receptor beta chain sequence together with its context. Its matching antigen is unknown. This CDR3 contains 15 residues. From germline, CDR1 is SGHAT and CDR2 FQNNGV. With 4 bases clipped from V and 3 bases from J, the junction kept 6 bases outside the gene matches. This record belongs to a study of beta chain features in type 1 diabetes. Points from the study as a whole: Naive, central memory and Treg TCRB repertoires appeared more alike in patients than in healthy donors. Across all four CD4+ subsets, people with type 1 diabetes showed modestly shorter TCRB CDR3s.

All of the isolated RNA was reverse transcribed, so expressed TCRB transcripts were sequenced. Average reads for naive, central memory and regulatory T cell samples were about 3.57 million. The assay was immunoSEQ multiplex PCR, and TCRdb's table has in-frame clones only and misses some. Seen here are 330,000 or so clones, approximately 12% observed once, and the top ten hold 0.008% to 0.011%. The sequence derives from a woman between 18 and 29 years old with type 1 diabetes. The chain uses TRBV11-2 and TRBJ2-7, with 10 bases aligning to TRBD1. Sequencing was done on a sample of naive CD4+ T cells from blood. For the CDR3, the DNA is TGTGCCAGCAGCTCACCCGGGACAGGGGACTACGAGCAGTACTTC. The encoded protein is CASSSPGTGDYEQYF.